The source of this T cell receptor beta chain is a study of blood T cell repertoires in COVID-19. The CDR3 contains 14 residues. The germline V gene has CDR1 SGHNT and CDR2 YENEEA. V was clipped by 4 bases and J by 7 bases, with 14 bases between them. Using immunoSEQ multiplex PCR, the repertoire was profiled, and TCRdb retains in-frame clones only, with some absent. Counted here are under 200,000 clones, 80% to 90% occurring once; the ten biggest clones make up 3.7%. The specimen sequenced was peripheral blood. The V call is TRBV11-3, the J call TRBJ1-3; D is possibly TRBD1 (6 bases). This sequence was found in a young man with active or convalescent COVID-19. In nucleotides, the CDR3 is TGTGCCAGCAGCTCTACAGGGAAGGGGAACACCATATATTTT. Translating gives CASSSTGKGNTIYF.